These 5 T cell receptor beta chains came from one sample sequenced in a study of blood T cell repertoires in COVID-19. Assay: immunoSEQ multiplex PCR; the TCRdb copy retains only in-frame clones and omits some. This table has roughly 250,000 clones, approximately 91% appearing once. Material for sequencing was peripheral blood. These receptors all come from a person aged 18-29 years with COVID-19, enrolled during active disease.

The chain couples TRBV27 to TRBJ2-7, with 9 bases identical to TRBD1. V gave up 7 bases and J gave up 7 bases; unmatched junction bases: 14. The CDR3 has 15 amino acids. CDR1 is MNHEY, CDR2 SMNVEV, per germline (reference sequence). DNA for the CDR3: TGTGCCAGCACCATATCCGGGACAGGGATCGGGGAGCAGTACTTC. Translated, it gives CASTISGTGIGEQYF.

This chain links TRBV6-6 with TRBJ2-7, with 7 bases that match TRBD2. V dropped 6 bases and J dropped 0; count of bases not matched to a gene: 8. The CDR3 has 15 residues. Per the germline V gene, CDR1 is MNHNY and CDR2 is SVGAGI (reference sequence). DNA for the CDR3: TGTGCCAGCAGCCCACGGGGAGGGAGCTCCTACGAGCAGTACTTC. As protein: CASSPRGGSSYEQYF.

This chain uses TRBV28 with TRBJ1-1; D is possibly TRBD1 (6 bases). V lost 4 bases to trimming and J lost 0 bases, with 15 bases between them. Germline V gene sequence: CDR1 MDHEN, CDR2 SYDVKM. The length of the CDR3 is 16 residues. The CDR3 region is CASSSLGGQLNTEAFF. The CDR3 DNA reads TGTGCCAGCAGTTCTCTAGGGGGACAACTGAACACTGAAGCTTTCTTT.

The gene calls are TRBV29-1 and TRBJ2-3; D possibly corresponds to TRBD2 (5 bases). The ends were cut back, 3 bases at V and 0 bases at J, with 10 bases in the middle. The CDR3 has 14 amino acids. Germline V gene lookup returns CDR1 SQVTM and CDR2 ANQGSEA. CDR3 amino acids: CSVDGLPSTDTQYF. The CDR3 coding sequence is TGCAGCGTTGATGGACTCCCTAGCACAGATACGCAGTATTTT.

This chain's CDR3 is CASSPPGQGGGYTF. The CDR3 nucleotides read TGCGCCAGCAGCCCCCCCGGGCAGGGTGGCGGCTACACCTTC. This chain connects TRBV4-1 to TRBJ1-2; possible D gene TRBD1, 5 bases. From germline, CDR1 is MGHRA and CDR2 YSYEKL. V was clipped by 4 bases and J by 8 bases, with 17 bases between them. The CDR3 has 14 amino acids.